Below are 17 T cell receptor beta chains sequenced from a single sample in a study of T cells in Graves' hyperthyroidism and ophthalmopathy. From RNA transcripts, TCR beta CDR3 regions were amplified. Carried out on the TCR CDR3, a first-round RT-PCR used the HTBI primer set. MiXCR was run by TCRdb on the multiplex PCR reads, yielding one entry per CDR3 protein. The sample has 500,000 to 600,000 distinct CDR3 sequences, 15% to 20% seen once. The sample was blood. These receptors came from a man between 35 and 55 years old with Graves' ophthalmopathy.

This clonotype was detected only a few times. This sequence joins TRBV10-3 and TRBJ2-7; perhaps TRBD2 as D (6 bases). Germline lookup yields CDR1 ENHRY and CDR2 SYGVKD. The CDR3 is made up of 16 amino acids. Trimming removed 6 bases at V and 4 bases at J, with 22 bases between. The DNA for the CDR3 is TGTGCCATCAGCGGGGGTCCTAGCGACCCGAGGTACGAGCAGTACTTC. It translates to CAISGGPSDPRYEQYF.

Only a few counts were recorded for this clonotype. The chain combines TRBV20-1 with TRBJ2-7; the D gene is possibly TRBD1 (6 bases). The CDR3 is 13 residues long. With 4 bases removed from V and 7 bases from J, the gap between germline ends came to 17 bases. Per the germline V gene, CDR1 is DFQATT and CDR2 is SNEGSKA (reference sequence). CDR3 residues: CSAMDSPKGEQYF. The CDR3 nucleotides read TGCAGTGCTATGGACAGTCCGAAAGGGGAGCAGTACTTC.

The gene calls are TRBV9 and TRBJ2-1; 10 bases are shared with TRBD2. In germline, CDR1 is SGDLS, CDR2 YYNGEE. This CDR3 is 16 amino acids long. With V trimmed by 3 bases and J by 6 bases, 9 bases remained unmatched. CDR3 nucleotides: TGTGCCAGCAGCGGCCCTACTAGCGGGATTTCCAATGAGCAGTTCTTC. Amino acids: CASSGPTSGISNEQFF.

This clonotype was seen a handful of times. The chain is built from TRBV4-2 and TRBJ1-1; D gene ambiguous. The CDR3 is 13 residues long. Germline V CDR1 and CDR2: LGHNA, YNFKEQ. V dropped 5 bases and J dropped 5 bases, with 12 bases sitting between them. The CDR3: CASSFSRWTEAFF. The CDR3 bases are TGTGCCAGCAGCTTCTCGCGTTGGACTGAAGCTTTCTTT.

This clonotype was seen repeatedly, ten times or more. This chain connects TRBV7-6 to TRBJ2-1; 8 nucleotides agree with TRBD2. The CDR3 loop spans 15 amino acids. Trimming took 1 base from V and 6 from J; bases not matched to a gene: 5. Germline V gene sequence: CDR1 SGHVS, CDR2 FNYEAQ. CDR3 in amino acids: CASSLESGGTNEQFF. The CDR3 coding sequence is TGTGCCAGCAGCTTAGAAAGCGGGGGTACCAATGAGCAGTTCTTC.

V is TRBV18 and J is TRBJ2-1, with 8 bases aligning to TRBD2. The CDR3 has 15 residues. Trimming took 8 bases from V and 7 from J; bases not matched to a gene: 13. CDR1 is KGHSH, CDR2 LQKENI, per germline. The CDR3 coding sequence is TGTGCCAGCGGACGGGAGAGCGGGAGAAGGAATGAGCAGTTCTTC. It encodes CASGRESGRRNEQFF.

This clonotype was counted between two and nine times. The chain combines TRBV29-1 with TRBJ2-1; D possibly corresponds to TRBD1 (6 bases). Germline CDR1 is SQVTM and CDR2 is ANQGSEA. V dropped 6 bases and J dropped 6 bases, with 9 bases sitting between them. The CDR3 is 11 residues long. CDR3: CSVTGCNEQFF. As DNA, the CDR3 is TGCAGCGTCACAGGGTGCAATGAGCAGTTCTTC.

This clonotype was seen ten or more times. DNA of the CDR3: TGTGCCAGCAGCCTCCCAGGGGTCGGCTACGAGCAGTACTTC. Amino acids: CASSLPGVGYEQYF. The chain carries TRBV5-6 and TRBJ2-7, with D tentatively TRBD1 (6 bases). V lost 4 bases to trimming and J lost 3 bases, with 14 bases between them. The CDR3 length is 14 residues. CDR1 and CDR2 from the germline V gene are SGHDT and YYEEEE.

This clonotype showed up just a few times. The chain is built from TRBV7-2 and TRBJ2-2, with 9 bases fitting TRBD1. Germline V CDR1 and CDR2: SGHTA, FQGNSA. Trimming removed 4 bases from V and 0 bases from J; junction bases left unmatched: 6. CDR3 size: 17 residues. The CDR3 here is CASSWGQGRANTGELFF. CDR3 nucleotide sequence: TGTGCCAGCAGCTGGGGACAGGGTAGGGCGAACACCGGGGAGCTGTTTTTT. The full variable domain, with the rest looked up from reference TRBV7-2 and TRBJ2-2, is GAGVSQSPSNKVTEKGKDVELRCDPISGHTALYWYRQSLGQGLEFLIYFQGNSAPDKSGLPSDRFSAERTGGSVSTLTIQRTQQEDSAVYLCASSWGQGRANTGELFFGEGSRLTVL.

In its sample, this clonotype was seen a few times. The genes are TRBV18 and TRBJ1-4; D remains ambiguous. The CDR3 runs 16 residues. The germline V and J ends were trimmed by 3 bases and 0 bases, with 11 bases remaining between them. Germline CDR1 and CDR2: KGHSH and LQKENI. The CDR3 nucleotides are TGTGCCAGCTCACCTCCTTCATTAGCAACTAATGAAAAACTGTTTTTT. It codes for CASSPPSLATNEKLFF.

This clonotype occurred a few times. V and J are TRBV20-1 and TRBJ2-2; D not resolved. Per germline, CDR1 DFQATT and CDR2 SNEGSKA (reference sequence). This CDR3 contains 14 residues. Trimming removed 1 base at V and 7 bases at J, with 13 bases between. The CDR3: CSARGLGLGGELFF. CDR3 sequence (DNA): TGCAGTGCTAGAGGCCTGGGCTTGGGCGGGGAGCTGTTTTTT.

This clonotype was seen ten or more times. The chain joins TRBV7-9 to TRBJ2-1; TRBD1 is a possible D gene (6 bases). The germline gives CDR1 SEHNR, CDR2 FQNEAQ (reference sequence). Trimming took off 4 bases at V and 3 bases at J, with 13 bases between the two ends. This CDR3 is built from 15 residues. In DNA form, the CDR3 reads TGTGCCAGCAGCTCCAGGGGCGACGGCTACAATGAGCAGTTCTTC. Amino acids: CASSSRGDGYNEQFF.

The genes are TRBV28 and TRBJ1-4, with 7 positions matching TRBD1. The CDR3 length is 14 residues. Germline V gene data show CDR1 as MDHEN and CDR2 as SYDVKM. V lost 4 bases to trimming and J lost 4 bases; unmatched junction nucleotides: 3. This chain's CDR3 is CASSSGQFNEKLFF. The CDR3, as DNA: TGTGCCAGCAGTTCGGGACAGTTTAATGAAAAACTGTTTTTT.

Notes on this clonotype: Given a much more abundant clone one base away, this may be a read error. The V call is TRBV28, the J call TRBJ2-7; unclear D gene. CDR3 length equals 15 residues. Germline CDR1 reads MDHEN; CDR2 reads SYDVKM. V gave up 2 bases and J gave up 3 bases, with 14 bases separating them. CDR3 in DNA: TGTGCCAGCAGTTTAGCGGTAGGCCCATTCTACGAGCAGTACTTC. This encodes CASSLAVGPFYEQYF.

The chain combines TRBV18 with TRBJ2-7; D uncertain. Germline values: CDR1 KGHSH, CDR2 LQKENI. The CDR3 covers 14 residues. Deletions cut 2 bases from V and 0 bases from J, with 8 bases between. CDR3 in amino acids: CASSPKVSSYEQYF. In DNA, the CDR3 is TGTGCCAGCTCACCAAAGGTGAGCTCCTACGAGCAGTACTTC.

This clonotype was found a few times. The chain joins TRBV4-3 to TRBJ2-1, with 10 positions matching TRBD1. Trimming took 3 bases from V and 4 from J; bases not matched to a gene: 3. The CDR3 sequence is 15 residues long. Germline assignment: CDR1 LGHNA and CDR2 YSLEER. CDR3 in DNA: TGCGCCAGCAGCCAGGAGGGACAGGGGTACAATGAGCAGTTCTTC. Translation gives CASSQEGQGYNEQFF.

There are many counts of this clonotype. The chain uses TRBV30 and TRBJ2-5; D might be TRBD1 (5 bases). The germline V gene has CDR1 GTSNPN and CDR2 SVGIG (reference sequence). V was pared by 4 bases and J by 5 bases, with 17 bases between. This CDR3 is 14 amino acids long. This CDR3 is CAWNRQGLMETQYF. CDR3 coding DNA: TGTGCCTGGAACCGCCAGGGTCTAATGGAGACCCAGTACTTC.